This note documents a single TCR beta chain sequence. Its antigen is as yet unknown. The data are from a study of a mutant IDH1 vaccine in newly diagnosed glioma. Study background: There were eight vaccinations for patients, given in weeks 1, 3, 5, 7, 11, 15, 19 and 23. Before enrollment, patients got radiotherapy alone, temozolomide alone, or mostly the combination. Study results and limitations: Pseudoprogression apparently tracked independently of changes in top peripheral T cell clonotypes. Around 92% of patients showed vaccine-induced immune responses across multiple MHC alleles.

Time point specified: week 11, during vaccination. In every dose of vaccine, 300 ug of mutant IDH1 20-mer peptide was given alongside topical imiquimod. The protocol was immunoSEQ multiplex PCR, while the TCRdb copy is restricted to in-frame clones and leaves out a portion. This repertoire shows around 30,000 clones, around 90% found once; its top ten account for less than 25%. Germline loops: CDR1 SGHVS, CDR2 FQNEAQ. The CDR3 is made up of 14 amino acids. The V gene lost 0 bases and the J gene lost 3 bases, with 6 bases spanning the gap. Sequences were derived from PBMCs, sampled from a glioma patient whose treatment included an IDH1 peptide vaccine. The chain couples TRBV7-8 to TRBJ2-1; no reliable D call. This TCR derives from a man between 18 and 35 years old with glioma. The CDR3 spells CASSLAGIYNEQFF. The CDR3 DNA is TGTGCCAGCAGCTTAGCGGGAATCTACAATGAGCAGTTCTTC.